This T cell receptor beta chain derives from a study of cytomegalovirus exposure and HLA in healthy donors. Note on this clone: The antigen remains unidentified.

Sequenced by immunoSEQ multiplex PCR; TCRdb stores in-frame clones only, minus some. The sample contains around 190,000 clones, around 86% of which appear only once. General study findings and limits: The study flagged approximately 180 TCR beta chains as cytomegalovirus-associated.

From germline, CDR1 is LGHNA and CDR2 YSLEER. The CDR3 is 15 amino acids. The V end lost 1 base, the J end lost 4 bases, and 14 bases lay between the germline ends. The material sequenced was PBMCs. This TCR derives from a man aged 25 to 45 in good health and CMV-seropositive. The V gene is TRBV4-3, the J gene TRBJ2-7; D remains unclear. This CDR3 is CASSQGAPGNYEQYF. In DNA, the CDR3 is TGCGCCAGCAGCCAAGGGGCCCCCGGAAATTACGAGCAGTACTTC.